One T cell receptor (beta chain) is described in this entry. What this receptor recognizes is not known. Each CD8+ T cell subset was flow-sorted in triplicate, and 300,000 to 350,000 cells per subset were placed directly into RLT lysis buffer. Using standard density gradient centrifugation, peripheral blood mononuclear cells were isolated from buffy coats. Total RNA was extracted from sorted cells using an RNeasy Mini Kit. This specimen belongs to a study of CXCR3-negative and CXCR3-positive naive CD8 T cells (dated by TCRdb to between 2018 and 2021). Study-wide context: In total, 110 million to 150 million TRB reads were obtained, corresponding to roughly 1.5 +/- 0.3 million reads per library. Diversity and physicochemical repertoire analyses were performed on about eleven donors pooled from two independent experiments. Naive subsets from 5 or 6 donors and memory cells from 3 donors were included in the TRBV-TRBJ cluster analysis.

General conclusions and limits of the study: Repertoire diversity was comparably high in both naive subsets but much lower in memory CD8+ T cells. Freshly isolated PBMCs were used for most assays because CXCR3 expression partially decreased after cryopreservation. Because surface CD5, which is linked to self-reactivity in mice, was comparable between the naive subsets, TCR interaction strength was also inferred from the physicochemical properties of TRB CDR3s. Similar TRBV-TRBJ usage was shown by naive CXCR3-negative and CXCR3-positive cells from the same donor, whereas distinct patterns were shown by memory cells.

The sequencer was a NextSeq 550. The Human TCR Profiling Kit (MiLaboratory) was used to make UMI-labeled 5' RACE TRB cDNA libraries. The full amount of extracted RNA was used for cDNA synthesis, and the full amount of resulting cDNA was used for PCR amplification. Libraries were prepared in parallel with an identical number of PCR cycles. The authors processed their data as follows. About 54,000 +/- 9,700 unique UMI-labeled TRB cDNA molecules per library were extracted with MIGEC and MiXCR, with at least two reads per UMI required. Each library averaged approximately 40,000 +/- 10,000 functional in-frame TRB CDR3 nucleotide clonotypes without stop codons. After each sample was downsampled to 5000 UMI-labeled TRB molecules, VDJtools was used to calculate diversity metrics such as normalized Shannon-Wiener and Chao1. For the central five CDR3 residues, VDJtools calculated physicochemical properties weighted by clonotype size, namely interaction energy, strength, volume and Kidera factor 4. TCRdb reprocessed the reads and lists each CDR3 protein sequence as a single entry, with no DNA. Clone size and V and J calls follow TCRdb, not the original study. For this sample, the table gives more than 45,000 distinct CDR3 sequences. Of the sample, over 12% is held by the ten largest clones.

The TCR originated in a human donor in good health. Some clones in this sample may be carry-over from other donors' samples. Sequencing was performed on memory CD8+ T cells from blood. Explained via the paper, the cell subset or site label denotes: conventional CD8+ memory T cells (TMEM), sorted as controls.

The CDR3 has the sequence CASSLNNLDTEAFF. The sequence joins TRBV7-3 to TRBJ1-1. The CDR3 has 14 amino acids, counting the end cysteine and phenylalanine. This entry has no DNA. From a lookup of the germline V gene, CDR1 and CDR2 are SGHTA and FQGTGA.